Below, 13 T cell receptor beta chains from the same sample are listed, as sequenced in a study of human T cells and chemical hapten exposure. The time point here: patch test 1, 2 weeks after DPC sensitization. Treatment of the sample: therapeutic diphenylcyclopropenone sensitization with weekly scalp DPC. The template was total RNA from unfractionated whole blood. TCRdb called the RACE reads again in MiXCR, with one record for every CDR3 protein. The sample includes roughly 52,000 distinct CDR3 sequences, about 10% of them seen just once. The sequenced sample was whole blood, obtained in connection with sensitization to the hapten diphenylcyclopropenone (DPC). Receptors were obtained from a middle-aged woman with alopecia areata. Some clones in this sample may be carry-over from other donors' samples.

This clonotype was seen more than once but under ten times. The V call is TRBV28, the J call TRBJ2-7; 8 bases agree with TRBD2. The ends lost 5 bases at V and 1 base at J; junction bases unmatched: 7. The CDR3 is 15 amino acids. Germline V CDR1 and CDR2: MDHEN, SYDVKM. The CDR3 loop reads CASSTTQRGSYEQYF. CDR3 DNA sequence: TGTGCCAGCAGTACCACCCAGCGGGGGTCCTACGAGCAGTACTTC.

This clonotype was seen at least ten times. The chain links TRBV7-6 to TRBJ2-7, with unresolved D. The CDR3 runs 13 residues. V lost 1 base, J lost 5 bases, and 9 bases lay in between. The germline gives CDR1 SGHVS, CDR2 FNYEAQ. CDR3 coding DNA: TGTGCCAGCAGCTTAGGGCAGCACGACGAGCAGTACTTC. It yields the protein CASSLGQHDEQYF.

The chain is built from TRBV7-3 and TRBJ2-1; 9 nucleotides line up with TRBD2. The CDR3 has 17 amino acids. The germline CDR1 and CDR2 sequences are SGHTA and FQGTGA. V trimming: 5 bases; J trimming: 1 base; junction bases outside the gene matches: 9. The CDR3 coding sequence is TGTGCCAGCAGCCTACTCTCGACTAGCGGATCCTACAATGAGCAGTTCTTC. The encoded protein is CASSLLSTSGSYNEQFF.

This clonotype was seen more than once but under ten times. The V call is TRBV4-2, the J call TRBJ1-1; no clear D gene. Germline CDR1 and CDR2: LGHNA and YNFKEQ. The CDR3 loop spans 14 amino acids. The V gene lost 1 base and the J gene lost 4 bases, with 10 bases spanning the gap. In nucleotides, the CDR3 is TGTGCCAGCAGCCAAGGATCCCCCGGCACTGAAGCTTTCTTT. Amino acids: CASSQGSPGTEAFF.

The chain carries TRBV2 and TRBJ2-7, with D tentatively TRBD2 (5 bases). Trimming removed 6 bases from V and 4 bases from J, with 19 bases in between. The CDR3 loop spans 15 amino acids. CDR1 SNHLY and CDR2 FYNNEI come from the germline V gene. The CDR3 is CASREPPGLLYEQYF. In DNA form, the CDR3 reads TGTGCCAGCAGGGAACCCCCAGGACTCCTATACGAGCAGTACTTC.

The gene calls are TRBV11-2 and TRBJ2-3; D is unclear. V was shortened by 5 bases and J by 6 bases, with 9 bases between the two germline ends. This CDR3 comprises 12 residues. The germline V gene has CDR1 SGHAT and CDR2 FQNNGV. CDR3 sequence (DNA): TGTGCCAGCAGCCCCTCCGTTGATACGCAGTATTTT. Translating gives CASSPSVDTQYF.

This clonotype was seen at least ten times. The chain has TRBV27 and TRBJ1-6; D ambiguous. This CDR3 comprises 16 residues. Germline values: CDR1 MNHEY, CDR2 SMNVEV (reference sequence). V lost 2 bases and J lost 7, with 15 bases in between. DNA for the CDR3: TGTGCCAGCAGTTTAGGGGTTTTGGGCCAGAATTCACCCCTCCACTTT. This sequence encodes CASSLGVLGQNSPLHF.

This clonotype has more than one count but fewer than ten. The gene calls are TRBV3-1 and TRBJ1-5; 7 positions match TRBD1. The V gene's germline CDR1 is LGHDT and CDR2 YNNKEL (reference sequence). CDR3 size: 14 residues. With 1 base clipped from V and 5 bases from J, the junction kept 2 bases outside the gene matches. DNA for the CDR3: TGTGCCAGCAGCCAAGGAGACAGGGATCAGCCCCAGCATTTT. Amino acid sequence: CASSQGDRDQPQHF.

The chain is built from TRBV7-2 and TRBJ2-2; D remains ambiguous. CDR1 and CDR2 from the germline V gene are SGHTA and FQGNSA. The V and J ends lost 1 base and 6 bases respectively, with 6 bases between them. This CDR3 spans 13 amino acids. CDR3 DNA: TGTGCCAGCAGCTTAGATCTTCCCGGGGAGCTGTTTTTT. Amino acids: CASSLDLPGELFF.

The sample holds a few counts of this clonotype. V is TRBV6-2 or TRBV6-3 and J is TRBJ1-5, with D possibly TRBD1 on 6 matching bases. Trimming took off 0 bases at V and 0 bases at J, with 18 bases between the two ends. Germline CDR1 is MNHEY and CDR2 is SVGEGT. This CDR3 region has 19 residues. As DNA, the CDR3 is TGTGCCAGCAGTTACTCGAATCAGGGGAAGGACTATAGCAATCAGCCCCAGCATTTT. This sequence encodes CASSYSNQGKDYSNQPQHF.

Ten or more counts support this clonotype. The V call is TRBV4-3, the J call TRBJ2-1; 7 nucleotides line up with TRBD1. Germline V gene data show CDR1 as LGHNA and CDR2 as YSLEER. Unmatched junction bases numbered 13, after V lost 4 bases and J lost 7 bases. The CDR3 totals 16 residues. The chain's CDR3 is CASSRDTKSRGNEQFF. In DNA form, the CDR3 reads TGCGCCAGCAGCCGGGATACGAAGAGCAGGGGGAATGAGCAGTTCTTC.

The genes are TRBV20-1 and TRBJ2-1; D is possibly TRBD2 (6 bases). Germline CDR1 DFQATT, CDR2 SNEGSKA (reference sequence). The V end lost 3 bases, the J end lost 2 bases, and 11 bases lay between the germline ends. The length of the CDR3 is 14 residues. The CDR3 nucleotides are TGCAGTGCTAGTAGCGGCCCTCCCTACAATGAGCAGTTCTTC. Protein product: CSASSGPPYNEQFF.

This clonotype was detected only a few times. V and J are TRBV7-6 and TRBJ2-1; 10 bases agree with TRBD2. The junction had 10 bases not matched to a gene; V was cut back by 4 bases and J by 7 bases. Germline V gene sequence: CDR1 SGHVS, CDR2 FNYEAQ. The CDR3 sequence is 16 residues long. The CDR3: CASSYLSGRAGNEQFF. Written as DNA, the CDR3 is TGTGCCAGCAGCTACCTCAGCGGGAGGGCCGGGAATGAGCAGTTCTTC.